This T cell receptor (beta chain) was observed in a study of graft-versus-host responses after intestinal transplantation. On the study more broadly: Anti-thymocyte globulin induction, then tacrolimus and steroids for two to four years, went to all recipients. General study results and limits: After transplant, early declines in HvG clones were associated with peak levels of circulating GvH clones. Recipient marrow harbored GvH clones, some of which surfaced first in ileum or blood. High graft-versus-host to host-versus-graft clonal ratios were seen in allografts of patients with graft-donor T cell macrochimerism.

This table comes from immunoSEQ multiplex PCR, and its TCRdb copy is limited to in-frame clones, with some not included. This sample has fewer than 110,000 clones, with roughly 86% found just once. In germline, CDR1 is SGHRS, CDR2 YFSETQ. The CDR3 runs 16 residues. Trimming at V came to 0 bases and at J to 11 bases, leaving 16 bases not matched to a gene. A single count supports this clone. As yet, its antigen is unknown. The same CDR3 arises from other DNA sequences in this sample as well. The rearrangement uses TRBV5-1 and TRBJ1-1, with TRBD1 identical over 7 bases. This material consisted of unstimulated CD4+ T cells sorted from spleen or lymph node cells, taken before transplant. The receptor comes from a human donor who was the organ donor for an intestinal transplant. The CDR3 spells CASSLDFPSQGGSAFF. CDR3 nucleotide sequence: TGCGCCAGCAGCTTGGATTTTCCGAGCCAGGGGGGTTCGGCTTTCTTT.